Below, one T cell receptor beta chain is given with its context. Its antigen remains undetermined. Within one base of it there is no much larger clone, and no base qualities were kept. CDR1 PRHDT and CDR2 FYEKMQ were looked up in the germline V gene (reference sequence). Taken from cysteine to phenylalanine, the CDR3 has 14 residues. The read is trimmed to its CDR3 DNA, 42 bases read in frame from base 1. V was cut back by 1 base and J by 7 bases, leaving a gap of 14 bases between them. The entry originates in a study of blood T cell repertoires in COVID-19 (dated by TCRdb to about 2020). For the study in its entirety: Samples covering the acute and convalescent phases of COVID-19 were provided by collaborators in the United States, Italy and Spain. Where available, HLA class I and class II types were obtained from metadata supplied by the sample provider rather than from assay-based typing. The material from the prospective study consisted of cDNA or gDNA derived from T cells, B-cell-depleted T cells, or PBMCs. Samples came from the ongoing ImmuneRACE study (first 160 participants) plus 1,254 subjects from 6 global collaborators. The repertoires were made available in a free public database intended to serve as a resource for research on the immune response to SARS-CoV-2. Sample metadata almost always included a de-identified subject ID, COVID-19 status, age in years and sex. The dataset comprised deeply sampled blood TCRbeta repertoires from subjects exposed to, actively infected with, or recovered from COVID-19. The investigation overall reported the following: How much clinical and demographic metadata was included differed by source and by participant, and the metadata was provided uncurated.

The immunoSEQ Assay, a bias-controlled multiplex PCR, was used to amplify TCRbeta CDR3 regions from genomic DNA. The original pipeline was this. Nucleated cell counts per sample were estimated from amplification of reference gene primers within the assay. To quantify the absolute abundance of each unique TCRbeta CDR3 rearrangement, sequence reads were collapsed and filtered. For each sample, productive Simpson clonality was calculated as the square root of Simpson's diversity index over productive rearrangements. In TCRdb, the immuneACCESS table is reduced to in-frame sequences with V and J assigned. These tables do not hold every clone; where another copy was compared, an unresolved V gene accounts for under half, and the others remain unexplained. The D gene and trimming were derived from the DNA, and the V and J assignments and clone size from that table. In all, the sample holds about 170,000 clones, and around 85% of those were seen once. The ten top clones hold roughly 1.2% of the sample.

Another Seattle source contributed samples from volunteer blood donors who had recovered from COVID-19. The collaborating institutions used their own protocols to collect whole blood in K2EDTA tubes. For TCRbeta analysis, collaborator samples were shipped as frozen whole blood, as isolated PBMCs, or as DNA extracted from either sample type. The V and J genes are TRBV13 and TRBJ2-7, with TRBD2 as a weak D call on 6 bases. The sequenced sample was peripheral blood. The receptor was isolated from a man in his 60s who had recovered from COVID-19. The CDR3 protein is CASSLAGRAGEQYF. The sequenced DNA: TGTGCCAGCAGCTTAGCGGGCCGGGCGGGAGAGCAGTACTTC.